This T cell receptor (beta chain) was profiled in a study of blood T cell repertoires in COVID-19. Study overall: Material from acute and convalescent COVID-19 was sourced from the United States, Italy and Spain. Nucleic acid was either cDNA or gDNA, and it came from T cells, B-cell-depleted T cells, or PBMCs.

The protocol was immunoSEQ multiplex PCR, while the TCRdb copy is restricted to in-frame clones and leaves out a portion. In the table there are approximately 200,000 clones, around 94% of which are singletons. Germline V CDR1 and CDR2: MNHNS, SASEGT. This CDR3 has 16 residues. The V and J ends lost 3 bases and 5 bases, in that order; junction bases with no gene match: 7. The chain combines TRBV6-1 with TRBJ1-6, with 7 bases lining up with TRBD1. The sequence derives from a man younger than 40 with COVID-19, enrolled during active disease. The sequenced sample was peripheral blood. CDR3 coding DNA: TGTGCCAGCAGTGACGAGGGGGCAGGGAATAATTCACCCCTCCACTTT. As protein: CASSDEGAGNNSPLHF.